This T cell receptor beta chain came from a study of monozygotic twins with cystic fibrosis. As for the study in general: Library input was 2.5 to 3.5 micrograms of fragmented DNA, with roughly 14 PCR cycles. General study results and limits: Nucleotide-identical clonotype sharing was significantly higher within monozygotic CF twin pairs than between unrelated CF individuals.

Libraries were prepared by immunoSEQ multiplex PCR; TCRdb keeps only in-frame clonotypes and omits some of them. The sample has fewer than 25,000 clones, approximately 87% seen once. Trimming pared 4 bases from V and 7 bases from J, leaving 10 bases between. The length of the CDR3 is 12 residues. CDR1 SGHDN and CDR2 FVKESK come from the germline V gene. Concerning this clone itself: What it binds is unknown.

This TCR derives from a woman in her thirties with cystic fibrosis. Sequences were obtained from blood. The V call is TRBV14, the J call TRBJ1-2; a weak D match, TRBD1 (5 bases). The CDR3 is CASSPGRGGYTF. CDR3 nucleotide sequence: TGTGCCAGCAGCCCTGGAAGGGGTGGCTACACCTTC.